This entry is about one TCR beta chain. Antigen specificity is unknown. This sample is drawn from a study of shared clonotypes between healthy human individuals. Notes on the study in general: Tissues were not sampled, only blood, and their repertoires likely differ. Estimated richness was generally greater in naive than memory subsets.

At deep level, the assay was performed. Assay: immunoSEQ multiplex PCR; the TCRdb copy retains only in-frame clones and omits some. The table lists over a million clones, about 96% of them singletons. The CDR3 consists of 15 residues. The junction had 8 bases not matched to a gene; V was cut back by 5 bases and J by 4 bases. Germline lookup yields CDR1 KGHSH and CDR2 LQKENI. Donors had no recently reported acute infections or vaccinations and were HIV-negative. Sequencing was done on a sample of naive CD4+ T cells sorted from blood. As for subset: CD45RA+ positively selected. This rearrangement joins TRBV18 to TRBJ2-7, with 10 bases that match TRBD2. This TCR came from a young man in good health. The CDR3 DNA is TGTGCCAGCTCAAAACCGGGACTAGCGCGTTACGAGCAGTACTTC. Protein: CASSKPGLARYEQYF.